This T cell receptor beta chain was observed in a study of T cells in Graves' hyperthyroidism and ophthalmopathy. Study-wide results and limits: Most thyroid clonotypes expanded above 0.001 were also detected in blood.

The TCR beta CDR3 regions underwent amplification using RNA transcripts as the source. TCR CDR3 underwent first-round RT-PCR with the HTBI primer set. TCRdb fed the multiplex PCR reads into MiXCR, producing one record per CDR3 protein. The table records hundreds of thousands of distinct CDR3 sequences, around 15% of them present only once. V shed 3 bases and J shed 8 bases, with 10 bases lying between them. The CDR3 contains 12 residues. In germline, CDR1 is SNHLY, CDR2 FYNNEI. This clonotype was recorded many times. Its antigen is not identified. J is TRBJ1-1 and V is TRBV2, with D uncertain. Sequencing input: blood. This TCR derives from a woman aged 40 to 50 with Graves' ophthalmopathy. The CDR3 is CASSEGKPEAFF. DNA for the CDR3: TGTGCCAGCAGTGAGGGTAAGCCCGAAGCTTTCTTT.